The 6 T cell receptor beta chains given below trace back to one sample, sequenced in a study of T cell repertoires in cytomegalovirus infection. TCRdb re-derived calls from the reads in MiXCR, one entry per CDR3 protein. This table holds approximately 250,000 distinct CDR3 sequences, 6.5% found once. The sequenced material came from PBMCs. The receptor set was obtained from a human donor in good health (CMV status not recorded). Some clones in this sample may be carry-over from other donors' samples.

With regard to this clonotype: Since a much larger clone is just one base distant, this may be a read error. The rearrangement links TRBV7-3 to TRBJ1-6, with TRBD1 as a possible D gene (6 bases). Germline CDR1 SGHTA, CDR2 FQGTGA. The CDR3 is made up of 15 amino acids. The CDR3: CASNLTGAKNSPLHF. As DNA, the CDR3 is TGTGCCAGCAACTTAACGGGGGCCAAAAATTCACCCCTCCACTTT.

This clonotype was observed many times. The DNA is omitted, as the CDR3 cannot be located on it reliably, and the CDR3 follows TCRdb's listing. V gene TRBV7-5 combines with J gene TRBJ1-1; the table's D call, TRBD1, has no DNA check behind it. TRBV7-5 is described as a pseudogene. The CDR3 has 11 residues if both end residues are counted. CDR3 sequence: CISVPEAIPNF.

Of note for this clonotype: Being one base from a much bigger clone, this may be a read error. The CDR3 does not close with the conserved phenylalanine or tryptophan, likely indicating a read error. The gene calls are TRBV19 and TRBJ1-1; D gene unclear. The CDR3 consists of 13 residues. In germline, CDR1 is LNHDA, CDR2 SQIVND (reference sequence). V lost 3 bases and J lost 1, with 6 bases in between. The CDR3 nucleotides read TGTGCCAGTAGTATGACGAAGAACACTGAAGCTTTCTCT. It translates to CASSMTKNTEAFS.

This clonotype was observed many times. The genes are TRBV7-9 and TRBJ2-1, with D perhaps TRBD1 (6 bases). The germline V and J ends were trimmed by 5 bases and 8 bases, with 10 bases remaining between them. The V gene's germline CDR1 is SEHNR and CDR2 FQNEAQ (reference sequence). The CDR3 loop spans 12 amino acids. The CDR3: CASSPHRDEQFF. In DNA, the CDR3 is TGTGCCAGCAGCCCACACAGGGATGAGCAGTTCTTC.

This clonotype has a count of ten or more. The gene calls are TRBV5-4 and TRBJ1-5, with TRBD1 matching 7 bases. Germline lookup yields CDR1 SGHNT and CDR2 YYREEE (reference sequence). The junction had 14 bases not matched to a gene; V was cut back by 4 bases and J by 7 bases. The CDR3 is 16 residues long. The chain's CDR3 is CASSPIQGDEEQPQHF. Written as DNA, the CDR3 is TGTGCCAGCAGCCCGATTCAGGGGGACGAGGAACAGCCCCAGCATTTT. Using reference TRBV5-4 and TRBJ1-5 for the parts outside the CDR3, the full variable domain is ETGVTQSPTHLIKTRGQQVTLRCSSQSGHNTVSWYQQALGQGPQFIFQYYREEENGRGNFPPRFSGLQFPNYSSELNVNALELDDSALYLCASSPIQGDEEQPQHFGDGTRLSIL.

This clonotype was observed at least ten times. V usage is TRBV2 and J usage is TRBJ1-5; D remains unclear. The CDR3 is made up of 14 amino acids. Germline lookup yields CDR1 SNHLY and CDR2 FYNNEI. V was clipped by 4 bases and J by 2 bases, with 9 bases between them. CDR3 residues: CASSVERGNQPQHF. DNA for the CDR3: TGTGCCAGCAGTGTTGAACGGGGCAATCAGCCCCAGCATTTT.